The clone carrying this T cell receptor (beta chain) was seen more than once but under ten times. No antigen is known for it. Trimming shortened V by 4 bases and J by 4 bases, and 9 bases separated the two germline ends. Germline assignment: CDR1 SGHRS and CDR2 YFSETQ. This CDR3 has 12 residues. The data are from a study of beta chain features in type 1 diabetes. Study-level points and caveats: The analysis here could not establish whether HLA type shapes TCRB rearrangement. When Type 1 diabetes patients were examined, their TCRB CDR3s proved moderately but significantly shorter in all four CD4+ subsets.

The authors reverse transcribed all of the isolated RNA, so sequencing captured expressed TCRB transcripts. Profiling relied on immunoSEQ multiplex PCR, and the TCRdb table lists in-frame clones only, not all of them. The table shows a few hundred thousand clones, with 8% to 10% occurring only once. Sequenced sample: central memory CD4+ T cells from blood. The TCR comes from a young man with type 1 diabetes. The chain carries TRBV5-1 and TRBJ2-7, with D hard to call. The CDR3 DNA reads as TGCGCCAGCAGCGTAGGGAATTACGAGCAGTACTTC. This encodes CASSVGNYEQYF.